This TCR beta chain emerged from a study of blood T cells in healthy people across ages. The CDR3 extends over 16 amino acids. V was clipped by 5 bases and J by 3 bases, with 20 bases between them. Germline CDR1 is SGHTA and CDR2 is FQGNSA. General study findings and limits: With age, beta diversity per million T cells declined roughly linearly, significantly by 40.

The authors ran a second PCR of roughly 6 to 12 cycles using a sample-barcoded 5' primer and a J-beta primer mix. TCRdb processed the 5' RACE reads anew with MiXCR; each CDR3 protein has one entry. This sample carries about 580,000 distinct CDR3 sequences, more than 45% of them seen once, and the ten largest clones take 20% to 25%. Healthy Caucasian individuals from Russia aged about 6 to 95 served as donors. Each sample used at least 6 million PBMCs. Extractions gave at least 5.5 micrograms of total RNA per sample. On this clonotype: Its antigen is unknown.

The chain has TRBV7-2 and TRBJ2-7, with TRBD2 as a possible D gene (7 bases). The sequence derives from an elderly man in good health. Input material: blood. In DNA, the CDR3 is TGTGCCAGCAGCGCTGGGCGGGGGCCTTTGTACTACGAGCAGTACTTC. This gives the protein CASSAGRGPLYYEQYF. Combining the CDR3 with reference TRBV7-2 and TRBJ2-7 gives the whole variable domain GAGVSQSPSNKVTEKGKDVELRCDPISGHTALYWYRQSLGQGLEFLIYFQGNSAPDKSGLPSDRFSAERTGGSVSTLTIQRTQQEDSAVYLCASSAGRGPLYYEQYFGPGTRLTVT.